Below, 2 T cell receptor beta chains from the same sample are listed, as sequenced in a study of robustness of blood B and T cell sequencing. cDNA was made with a 5' template-switch oligo adding a universal priming site. The template-switch oligo carried a 12-nucleotide random UMI tagging each cDNA molecule. TCRdb independently ran MiXCR on the PCR reads; one entry per CDR3 protein. Of a few thousand distinct CDR3 sequences listed, around half were seen once; the top ten hold 20% to 30%. TCR beta repertoires were quantified from mRNA rather than genomic DNA. Sequencing input: peripheral blood. Receptors were obtained from a human donor in good health.

This rearrangement joins TRBV6-6 to TRBJ1-6; 7 nucleotides agree with TRBD1. CDR3 length: 14 residues. The V gene's germline CDR1 is MNHNY and CDR2 SVGAGI (reference sequence). V shed 1 base, J shed 10 bases, and the junction held 4 bases outside the gene matches. The CDR3 spells CASSYLTGTSPLHF. CDR3 DNA sequence: TGTGCCAGCAGTTACTTGACAGGGACGTCACCCCTCCACTTT.

This sequence joins TRBV2 and TRBJ2-7, with D maybe TRBD2 (6 bases). Trimming left V 5 bases short and J 6 bases short, with 8 bases between. CDR3 size: 11 residues. Germline values: CDR1 SNHLY, CDR2 FYNNEI. The CDR3 coding sequence is TGTGCCAGCAGTAGGGGAGGCGAGCAGTACTTC. Translated: CASSRGGEQYF.